The clone carrying this TCR beta chain was detected once. Sequenced by immunoSEQ multiplex PCR; TCRdb stores in-frame clones only, minus some. The table records 350,000 to 550,000 clones, 87% of them present only once. This entry belongs to a study of blood T cell repertoires in COVID-19. The sample consisted of PBMCs or T cells enriched from blood (not recorded which). This receptor was identified in a woman between 18 and 30 years old with acute COVID-19.

The CDR3 bases are TGTGCCAGCAGTTTTGGGGGACAGGGAGATGAAAAACTGTTTTTT. Its translation is CASSFGGQGDEKLFF. This rearrangement joins TRBV28 to TRBJ1-4; 9 bases align to TRBD1. After removal of 3 bases from V and 6 bases from J, the junction contained 5 bases not matched to a gene. CDR1 and CDR2 (germline): MDHEN, SYDVKM. The length of the CDR3 is 15 residues.